This T cell receptor beta chain comes out of a study of regulatory T cells in long-lasting Graves disease. In this sample, this clonotype turned up a few times. The junction departs from the called germline gene at one end, perhaps through a read error. Construction of the TCR beta libraries employed iRepertoire HTBI primers in conjunction with Arm-PCR of CDR3 regions. TCRdb recomputed calls from the multiplex PCR reads with MiXCR, one row per CDR3 protein. Of hundreds of thousands of distinct CDR3 sequences in the sample, about a sixth were seen once. Regarding time point: newly diagnosed GD, antithyroid drugs for less than 3 months. From PBMCs, RNA was extracted and then used to make the TCR library. Germline V gene lookup returns CDR1 SGHRS and CDR2 YFSETQ. The CDR3 has 15 residues. This same sample was also taken into another study, of T cells in Graves' hyperthyroidism and ophthalmopathy.

Sample: peripheral blood mononuclear cells (PBMCs), taken at new diagnosis, from a patient treated with antithyroid drugs. The clonotype was recovered from a man aged 40-55 years with Graves disease. The V call is TRBV5-1, the J call TRBJ2-1, with 10 bases matching TRBD1. The CDR3 coding sequence is TGCGCCAACAGCCTTGGACAGGGGGACTACAATGAGCAGTTCTTC. Its translation: CANSLGQGDYNEQFF. The complete variable domain, with remaining parts taken from reference TRBV5-1 and TRBJ2-1, reads KAGVTQTPRYLIKTRGQQVTLSCSPISGHRSVSWYQQTPGQGLQFLFEYFSETQRNKGNFPGRFSGRQFSNSRSEMNVSTLELGDSALYLCANSLGQGDYNEQFFGPGTRLTVL.